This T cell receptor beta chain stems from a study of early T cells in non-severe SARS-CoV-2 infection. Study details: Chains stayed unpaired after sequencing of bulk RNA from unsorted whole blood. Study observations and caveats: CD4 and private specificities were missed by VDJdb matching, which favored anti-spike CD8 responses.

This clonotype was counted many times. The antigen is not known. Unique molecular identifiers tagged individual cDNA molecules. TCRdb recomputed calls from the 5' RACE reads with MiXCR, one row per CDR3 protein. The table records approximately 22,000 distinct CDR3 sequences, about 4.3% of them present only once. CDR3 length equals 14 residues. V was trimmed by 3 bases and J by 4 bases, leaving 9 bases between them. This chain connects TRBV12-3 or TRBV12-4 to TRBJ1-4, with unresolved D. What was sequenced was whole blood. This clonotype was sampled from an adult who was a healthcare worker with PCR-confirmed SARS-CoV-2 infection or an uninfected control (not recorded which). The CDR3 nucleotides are TGTGCCAGCAGTTTTGCACCTGTTAATGAAAAACTGTTTTTT. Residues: CASSFAPVNEKLFF.